This T cell receptor beta chain was sequenced for a study of blood T cell repertoires in COVID-19. Across the study: The study drew acute and convalescent COVID-19 samples from the United States, Italy and Spain.

The CDR3 is 14 amino acids. V shed 5 bases, J shed 3 bases, and the junction held 4 bases outside the gene matches. Germline V CDR1 and CDR2: MNHEY, SVGAGI. The table came from immunoSEQ multiplex PCR; TCRdb's copy has only in-frame clones and leaves some out. The top ten clones hold around 14% of a sample with about 180,000 clones, roughly 83% of them seen once. J is TRBJ1-2 and V is TRBV6-5, with 9 bases aligning to TRBD1. Sequenced material: peripheral blood. This sequence was found in a man aged 18 to 30 with active or convalescent COVID-19. The chain's CDR3 is CASSRTGEYYGYTF. As DNA, the CDR3 is TGTGCCAGCAGTCGGACAGGGGAGTACTATGGCTACACCTTC.